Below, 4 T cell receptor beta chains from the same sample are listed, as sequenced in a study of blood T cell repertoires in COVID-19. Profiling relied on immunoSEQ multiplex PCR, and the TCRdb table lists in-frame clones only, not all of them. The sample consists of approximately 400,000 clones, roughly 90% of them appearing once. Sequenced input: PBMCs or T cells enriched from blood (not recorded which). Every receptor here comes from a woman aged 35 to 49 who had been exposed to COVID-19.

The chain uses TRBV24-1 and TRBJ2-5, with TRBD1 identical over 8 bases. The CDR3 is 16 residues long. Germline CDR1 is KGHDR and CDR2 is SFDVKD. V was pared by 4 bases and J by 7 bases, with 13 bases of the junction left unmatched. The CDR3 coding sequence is TGTGCCACCAGTGACCCGAGACAGGGGCCCGGGGGGACCCAGTACTTC. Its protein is CATSDPRQGPGGTQYF.

The CDR3 spells CASSLGGAGAGYNEQFF. CDR3 DNA sequence: TGTGCCAGCAGCTTAGGCGGAGCGGGGGCGGGCTACAATGAGCAGTTCTTC. The chain has TRBV13 and TRBJ2-1; 8 bases are shared with TRBD2. Per the germline V gene, CDR1 is PRHDT and CDR2 is FYEKMQ (reference sequence). The CDR3 sequence is 17 residues long. After removal of 0 bases from V and 3 bases from J, the junction contained 7 bases not matched to a gene.

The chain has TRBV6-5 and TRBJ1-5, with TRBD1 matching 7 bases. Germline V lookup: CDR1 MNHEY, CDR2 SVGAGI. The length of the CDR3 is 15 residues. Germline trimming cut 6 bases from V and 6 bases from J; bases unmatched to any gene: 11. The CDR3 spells CASSLQGQLSQPQHF. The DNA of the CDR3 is TGTGCCAGCAGCCTACAGGGACAGCTGTCTCAGCCCCAGCATTTT.

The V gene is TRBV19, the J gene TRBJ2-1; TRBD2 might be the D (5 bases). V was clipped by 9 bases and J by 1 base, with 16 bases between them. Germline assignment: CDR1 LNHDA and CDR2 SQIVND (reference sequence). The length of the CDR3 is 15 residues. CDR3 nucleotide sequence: TGTGCCAGCACCCGGGGTGGCAGTTCCTACAATGAGCAGTTCTTC. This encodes CASTRGGSSYNEQFF.